This TCR beta chain emerged from a study of T-cell reconstitution after alpha-beta-depleted transplantation in children. Study-wide results and limits: Diversity and T-cell counts at one year after transplant derived mostly from new T cells. Expanded clones from the graft, numbering several hundred, reportedly supplied alpha-beta T cells about two months after transplant.

This clonotype was recorded a few times. Its antigen is currently unknown. This CDR3 has 13 amino acids. Germline loops: CDR1 DFQATT, CDR2 SNEGSKA (reference sequence). The ends were cut back, 6 bases at V and 1 base at J, with 9 bases in the middle. Molecular barcoding with unique molecular identifiers was used for the TCRbeta library. TCRdb re-called the PCR reads through MiXCR, storing one row per CDR3 protein. This sample carries about 420,000 distinct CDR3 sequences, roughly 15% of them seen once, and the ten largest clones take 25% to 30%. This receptor was taken from a boy younger than two who had a stem cell transplant for Wiskott-Aldrich syndrome, so the T cells may come from the graft donor. The specimen comprised PBMCs, mostly from graft donor cells, sampled 360 days after TCRalphabeta/CD19-depleted stem cell transplant. The chain links TRBV20-1 to TRBJ2-2; D is ambiguous. The CDR3 spells CSAPRQNTGELFF. As DNA, the CDR3 is TGCAGTGCCCCGAGACAGAACACCGGGGAGCTGTTTTTT.